Listed below are T cell receptor beta chains from one sample, sequenced in a study of blood T cell repertoires in COVID-19. Produced via immunoSEQ multiplex PCR; TCRdb's table is partial and in-frame only. The sample carries 400,000 to 550,000 clones, about 85% recorded once. Sequencing input: PBMCs or T cells enriched from blood (not recorded which). These receptor sequences come from a woman between 18 and 29 years old with acute COVID-19. Both conserved end residues are part of each CDR3. Fields, in order: D gene, V gene, J gene, clone size, CDR3 DNA, CDR3 protein. The D gene is left open where the match is weak. Expanded clones get a size class; other rows say once, few or many, or leave the size out.

-	TRBV11-2	TRBJ2-7	-	TGTGCCAGCAGCTCCTTATTCTACGAGCAGTACTTC	CASSSLFYEQYF
TRBD2	TRBV4-2	TRBJ2-1	-	TGTGCCAGCAGCCAAGATCTCGGGCTAGCGGCGAACTACAATGAGCAGTTCTTC	CASSQDLGLAANYNEQFF
TRBD2	TRBV28	TRBJ2-1	-	TGTGCCAGCAGGAGAGCGGGAGGGTACAATGAGCAGTTCTTC	CASRRAGGYNEQFF
-	TRBV11-2	TRBJ1-1	-	TGTGCCAGCAGCCCCAGGGTAAGCACTGAAGCTTTCTTT	CASSPRVSTEAFF
TRBD2	TRBV7-9	TRBJ2-5	once	TGTGCCAGCAGCCCTCGCGAGGGAGGGGTTACCAGGGAGACCCAGTACTTC	CASSPREGGVTRETQYF
-	TRBV7-9	TRBJ1-1	once	TGTGCCAGCAGCTTTAACAGTGGCCCCCGGGAACTTAACACTGAAGCTTTCTTT	CASSFNSGPRELNTEAFF
TRBD1	TRBV7-6	TRBJ1-6	once	TGTGCCAGCAGCTTATCCCCGACAGGGGGAAATTCACCCCTCCACTTT	CASSLSPTGGNSPLHF
-	TRBV15	TRBJ2-2	-	TGTGCCACCGCCAGAAACAGGGACCCGAACACCGGGGAGCTGTTTTTT	CATARNRDPNTGELFF
-	TRBV6-5	TRBJ1-5	-	TGTGCCAGCAGTTACTCTGAGGAAGACAATCAGCCCCAGCATTTT	CASSYSEEDNQPQHF
-	TRBV6-1	TRBJ2-7	medium-sized	TGTGCCAGCAGTGATCGTCCCGGCAGGGCCGGGGAGCAGTACTTC	CASSDRPGRAGEQYF